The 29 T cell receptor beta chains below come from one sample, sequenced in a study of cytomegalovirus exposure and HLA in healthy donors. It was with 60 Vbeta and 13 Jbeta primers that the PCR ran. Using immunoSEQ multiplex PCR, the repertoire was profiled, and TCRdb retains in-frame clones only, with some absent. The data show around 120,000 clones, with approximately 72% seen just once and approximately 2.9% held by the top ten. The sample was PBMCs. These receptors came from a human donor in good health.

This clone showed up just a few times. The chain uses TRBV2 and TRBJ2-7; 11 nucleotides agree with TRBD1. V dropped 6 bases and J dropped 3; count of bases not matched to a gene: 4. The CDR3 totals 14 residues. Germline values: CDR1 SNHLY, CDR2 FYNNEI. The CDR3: CASRPGQGVYEQYF. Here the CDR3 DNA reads TGTGCCAGCAGACCGGGACAGGGGGTCTACGAGCAGTACTTC.

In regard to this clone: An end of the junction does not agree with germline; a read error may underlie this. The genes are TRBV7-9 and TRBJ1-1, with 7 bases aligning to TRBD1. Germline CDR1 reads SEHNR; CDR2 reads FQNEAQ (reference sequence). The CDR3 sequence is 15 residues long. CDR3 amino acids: CSSSFDRVMNTEAFF. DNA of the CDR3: TGTTCCAGCAGCTTCGACAGGGTCATGAACACTGAAGCTTTCTTT.

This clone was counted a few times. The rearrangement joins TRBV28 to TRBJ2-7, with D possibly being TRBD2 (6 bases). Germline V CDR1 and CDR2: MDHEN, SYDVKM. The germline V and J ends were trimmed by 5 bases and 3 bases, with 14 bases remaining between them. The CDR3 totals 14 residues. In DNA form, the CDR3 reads TGTGCCAGCAGTGGGGGACTTGCAATCTACGAGCAGTACTTC. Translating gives CASSGGLAIYEQYF.

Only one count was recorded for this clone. CDR3 sequence: CALSPGNTIYF. The CDR3 DNA is TGTGCCTTATCTCCTGGAAACACCATATATTTT. The genes are TRBV30 and TRBJ1-3; D is undetermined. The CDR3 contains 11 residues. Germline CDR1 reads GTSNPN; CDR2 reads SVGIG (reference sequence). Between the trimmed V and J ends, which lost 7 bases and 2 bases, there was a span of 6 bases.

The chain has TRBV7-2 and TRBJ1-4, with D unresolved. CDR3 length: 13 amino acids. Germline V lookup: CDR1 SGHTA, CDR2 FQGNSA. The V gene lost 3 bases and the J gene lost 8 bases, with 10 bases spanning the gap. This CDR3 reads CASSFHAEEKLFF. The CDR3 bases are TGTGCCAGCAGCTTTCACGCGGAAGAAAAACTGTTTTTT. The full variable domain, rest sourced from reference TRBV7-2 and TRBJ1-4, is GAGVSQSPSNKVTEKGKDVELRCDPISGHTALYWYRQSLGQGLEFLIYFQGNSAPDKSGLPSDRFSAERTGGSVSTLTIQRTQQEDSAVYLCASSFHAEEKLFFGSGTQLSVL.

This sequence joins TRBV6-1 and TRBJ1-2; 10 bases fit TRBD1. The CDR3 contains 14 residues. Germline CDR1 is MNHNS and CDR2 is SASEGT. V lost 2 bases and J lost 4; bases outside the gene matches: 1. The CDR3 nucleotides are TGTGCCAGCAGTGAACGGGACAGGGGCTATGGCTACACCTTC. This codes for CASSERDRGYGYTF.

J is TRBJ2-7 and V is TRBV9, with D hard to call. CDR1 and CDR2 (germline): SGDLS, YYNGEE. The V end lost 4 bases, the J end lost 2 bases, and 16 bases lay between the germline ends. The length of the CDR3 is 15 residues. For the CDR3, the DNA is TGTGCCAGCAGCCCCCTGGGCTACCGAACCTACGAGCAGTACTTC. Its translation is CASSPLGYRTYEQYF.

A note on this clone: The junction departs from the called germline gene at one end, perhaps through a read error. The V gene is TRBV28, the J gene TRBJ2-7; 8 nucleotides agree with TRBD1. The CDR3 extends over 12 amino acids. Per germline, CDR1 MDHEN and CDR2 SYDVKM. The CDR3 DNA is TGTGCCAGCAGGTACAGGGGGAAAAACGAGGACTTC. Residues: CASRYRGKNEDF.

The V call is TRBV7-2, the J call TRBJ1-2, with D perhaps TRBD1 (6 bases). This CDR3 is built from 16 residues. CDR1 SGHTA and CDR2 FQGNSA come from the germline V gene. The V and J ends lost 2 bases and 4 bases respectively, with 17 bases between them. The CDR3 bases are TGTGCCAGCAGCTTAAGTAATGGGGGCGAGAGCTATGGCTACACCTTC. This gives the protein CASSLSNGGESYGYTF.

DNA of the CDR3: TGTGCCAGCAGAGGGGACAGTTATCGCCCCGGGGAGCTGTTTTTT. Its protein is CASRGDSYRPGELFF. This sequence joins TRBV7-3 and TRBJ2-2; 7 positions match TRBD1. Trimming cost V 6 bases and J 6 bases; bases outside gene matches: 10. The germline V gene encodes CDR1 SGHTA and CDR2 FQGTGA. This CDR3 comprises 15 residues.

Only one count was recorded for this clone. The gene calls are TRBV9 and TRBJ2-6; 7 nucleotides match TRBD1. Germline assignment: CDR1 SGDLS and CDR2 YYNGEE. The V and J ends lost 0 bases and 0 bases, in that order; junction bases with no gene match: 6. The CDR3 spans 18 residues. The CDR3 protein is CASSVENRGRSGANVLTF. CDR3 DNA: TGTGCCAGCAGCGTAGAAAACAGGGGCCGCTCTGGGGCCAACGTCCTGACTTTC.

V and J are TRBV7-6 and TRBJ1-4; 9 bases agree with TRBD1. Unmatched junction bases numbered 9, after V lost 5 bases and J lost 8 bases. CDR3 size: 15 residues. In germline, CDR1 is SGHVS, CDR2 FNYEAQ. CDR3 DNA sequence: TGTGCCAGCAGCGCTAACAGGGGGCAGGGGGAAAAACTGTTTTTT. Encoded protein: CASSANRGQGEKLFF.

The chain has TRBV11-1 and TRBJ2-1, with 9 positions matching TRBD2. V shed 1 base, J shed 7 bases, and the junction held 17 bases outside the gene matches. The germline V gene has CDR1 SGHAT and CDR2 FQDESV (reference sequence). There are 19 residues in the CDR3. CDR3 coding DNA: TGTGCCAGCAGCTTAGGGGGCTTAGAGGTAGCGGGGGACTGGAATGAGCAGTTCTTC. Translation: CASSLGGLEVAGDWNEQFF.

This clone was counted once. In nucleotides, the CDR3 is TGTGCCAGCAGTCCCCTAGCGCCCCCGTCCTACGAGCAGTACTTC. Encoded protein: CASSPLAPPSYEQYF. The V call is TRBV6-1, the J call TRBJ2-7; D perhaps matches TRBD2 (6 bases). CDR1 and CDR2 from the germline V gene are MNHNS and SASEGT. The V end lost 5 bases, the J end lost 1 base, and 15 bases lay between the germline ends. This CDR3 contains 15 residues.

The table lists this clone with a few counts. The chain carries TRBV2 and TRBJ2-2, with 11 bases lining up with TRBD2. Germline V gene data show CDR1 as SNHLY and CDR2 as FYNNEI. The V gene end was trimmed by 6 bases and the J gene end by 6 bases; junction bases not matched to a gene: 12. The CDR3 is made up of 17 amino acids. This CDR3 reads CASSPSLAGGLSGELFF. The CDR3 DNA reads TGTGCCAGCAGCCCCTCATTAGCGGGGGGGCTCTCCGGGGAGCTGTTTTTT.

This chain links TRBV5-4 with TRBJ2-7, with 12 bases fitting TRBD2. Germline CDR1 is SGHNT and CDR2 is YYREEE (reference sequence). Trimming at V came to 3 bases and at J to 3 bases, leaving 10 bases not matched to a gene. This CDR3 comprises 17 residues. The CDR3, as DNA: TGTGCCAGCAGCTACGGACTAGCGGGACCGGATGGCTACGAGCAGTACTTC. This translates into CASSYGLAGPDGYEQYF.

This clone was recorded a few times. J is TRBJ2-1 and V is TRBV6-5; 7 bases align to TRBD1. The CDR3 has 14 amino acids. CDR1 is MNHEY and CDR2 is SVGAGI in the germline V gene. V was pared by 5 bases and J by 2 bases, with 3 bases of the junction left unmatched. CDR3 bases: TGTGCCAGCAGTCCCACAGGGGCCTACAATGAGCAGTTCTTC. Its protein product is CASSPTGAYNEQFF.

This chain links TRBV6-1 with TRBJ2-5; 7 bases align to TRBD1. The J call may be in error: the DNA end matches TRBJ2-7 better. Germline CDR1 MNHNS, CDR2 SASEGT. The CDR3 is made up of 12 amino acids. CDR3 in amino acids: CAPGTVTYEQYF. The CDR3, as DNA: TGTGCCCCTGGGACAGTTACCTACGAGCAGTACTTC.

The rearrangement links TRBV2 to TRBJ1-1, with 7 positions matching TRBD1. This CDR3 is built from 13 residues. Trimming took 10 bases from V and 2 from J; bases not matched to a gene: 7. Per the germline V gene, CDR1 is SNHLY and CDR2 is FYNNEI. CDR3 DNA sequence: TGTGCCACCCAGGGACAGCCTAACACTGAAGCTTTCTTT. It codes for CATQGQPNTEAFF. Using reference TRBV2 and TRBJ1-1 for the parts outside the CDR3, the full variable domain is EPEVTQTPSHQVTQMGQEVILRCVPISNHLYFYWYRQILGQKVEFLVSFYNNEISEKSEIFDDQFSVERPDGSNFTLKIRSTKLEDSAMYFCATQGQPNTEAFFGQGTRLTVV.

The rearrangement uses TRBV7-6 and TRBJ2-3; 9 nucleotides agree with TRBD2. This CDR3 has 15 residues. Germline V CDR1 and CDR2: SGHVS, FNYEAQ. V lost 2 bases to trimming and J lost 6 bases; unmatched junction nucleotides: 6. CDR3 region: CASSLRSSGGDTQYF. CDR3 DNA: TGTGCCAGCAGCTTAAGAAGTAGCGGGGGTGATACGCAGTATTTT.

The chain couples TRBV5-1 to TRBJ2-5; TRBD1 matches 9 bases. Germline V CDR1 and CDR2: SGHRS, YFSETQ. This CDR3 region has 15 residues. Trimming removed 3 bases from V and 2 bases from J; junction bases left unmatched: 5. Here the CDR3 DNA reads TGCGCCAGCAGCTGGAGGACAGGGGAACAAGAGACCCAGTACTTC. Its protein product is CASSWRTGEQETQYF.

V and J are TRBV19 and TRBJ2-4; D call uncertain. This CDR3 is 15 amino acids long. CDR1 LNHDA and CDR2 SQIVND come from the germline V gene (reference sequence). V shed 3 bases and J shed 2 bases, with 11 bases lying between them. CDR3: CASSMSAGPKNIQYF. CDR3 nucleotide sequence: TGTGCCAGTAGTATGTCTGCAGGCCCCAAAAACATTCAGTACTTC. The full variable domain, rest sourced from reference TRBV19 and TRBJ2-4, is DGGITQSPKYLFRKEGQNVTLSCEQNLNHDAMYWYRQDPGQGLRLIYYSQIVNDFQKGDIAEGYSVSREKKESFPLTVTSAQKNPTAFYLCASSMSAGPKNIQYFGAGTRLSVL.

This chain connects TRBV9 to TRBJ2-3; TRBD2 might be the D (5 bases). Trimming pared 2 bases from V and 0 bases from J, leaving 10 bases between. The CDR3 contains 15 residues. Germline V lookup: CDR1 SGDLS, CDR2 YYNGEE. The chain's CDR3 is CASSVSSRSTDTQYF. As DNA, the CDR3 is TGTGCCAGCAGCGTCTCTAGCCGAAGCACAGATACGCAGTATTTT.

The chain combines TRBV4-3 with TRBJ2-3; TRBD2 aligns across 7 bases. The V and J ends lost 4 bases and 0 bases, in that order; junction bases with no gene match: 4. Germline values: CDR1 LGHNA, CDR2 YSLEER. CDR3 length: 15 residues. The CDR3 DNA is TGCGCCAGCAGCCCTAGCGGAACAAGCACAGATACGCAGTATTTT. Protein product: CASSPSGTSTDTQYF.

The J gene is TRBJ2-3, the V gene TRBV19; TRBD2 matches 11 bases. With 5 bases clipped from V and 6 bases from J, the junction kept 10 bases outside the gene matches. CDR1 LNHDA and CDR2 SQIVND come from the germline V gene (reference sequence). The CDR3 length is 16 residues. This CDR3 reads CASSPRTSGPSDTQYF. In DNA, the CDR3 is TGTGCCAGTAGTCCCAGGACTAGCGGGCCCTCGGATACGCAGTATTTT.

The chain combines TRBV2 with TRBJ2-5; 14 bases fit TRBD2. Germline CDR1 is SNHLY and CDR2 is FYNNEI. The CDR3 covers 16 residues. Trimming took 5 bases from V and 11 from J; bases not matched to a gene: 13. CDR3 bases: TGTGCCAGCAGTTCCCGACTAGCGGGGGGGCCAGAGGAGCAGTACTTC. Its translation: CASSSRLAGGPEEQYF.

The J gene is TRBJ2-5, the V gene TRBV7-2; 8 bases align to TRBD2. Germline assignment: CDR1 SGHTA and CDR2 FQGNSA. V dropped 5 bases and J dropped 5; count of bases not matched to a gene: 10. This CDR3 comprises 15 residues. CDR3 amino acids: CASSPSGGFVETQYF. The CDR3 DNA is TGTGCCAGCAGCCCCAGCGGGGGCTTTGTGGAGACCCAGTACTTC. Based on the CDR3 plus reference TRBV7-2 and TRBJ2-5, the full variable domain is GAGVSQSPSNKVTEKGKDVELRCDPISGHTALYWYRQSLGQGLEFLIYFQGNSAPDKSGLPSDRFSAERTGGSVSTLTIQRTQQEDSAVYLCASSPSGGFVETQYFGPGTRLLVL.

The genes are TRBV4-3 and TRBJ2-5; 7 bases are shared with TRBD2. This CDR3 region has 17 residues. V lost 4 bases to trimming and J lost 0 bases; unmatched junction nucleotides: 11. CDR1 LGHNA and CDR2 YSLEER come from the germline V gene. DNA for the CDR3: TGCGCCAGCAGCCCCACGTGGGATAGCGGGTACCAAGAGACCCAGTACTTC. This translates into CASSPTWDSGYQETQYF.

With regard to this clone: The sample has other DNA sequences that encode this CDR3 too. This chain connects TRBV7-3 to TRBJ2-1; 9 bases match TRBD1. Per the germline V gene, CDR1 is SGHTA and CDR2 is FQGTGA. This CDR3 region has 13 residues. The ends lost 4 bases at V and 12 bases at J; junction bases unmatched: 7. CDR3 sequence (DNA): TGTGCCAGCAGCTCTTCCCCGGGACAGGGGCAGTTCTTC. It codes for CASSSSPGQGQFF.